The rows below give T cell receptor beta chains drawn from one sample of a study of blood T cell repertoires in COVID-19. This table comes from immunoSEQ multiplex PCR, and its TCRdb copy is limited to in-frame clones, with some not included. The sample contains hundreds of thousands of clones, 80% of which appear only once. Material for sequencing was PBMCs or T cells enriched from blood (not recorded which). These receptors came from a woman aged 40 to 50 with acute COVID-19. Each CDR3 is given without its conserved first and last residue. The D gene is left open where the match is weak.

v_gene	j_gene	d_gene	CDR3aa
TRBV2	TRBJ2-6	.	ATSDTGLSSGANVLT
TRBV6-5	TRBJ2-7	.	ASSWAGFAYEQY
TRBV6-6	TRBJ1-1	.	ASNRVGATEAF
TRBV12-5	TRBJ1-1	.	ASGVSTAGGSNMNTEAF
TRBV28	TRBJ1-5	TRBD1	ASSPSTGGNYSNQPQH
TRBV7-6	TRBJ2-5	TRBD2	ASSLNSGRAGETQY
TRBV5-1	TRBJ2-4	TRBD2	ASSPGGAKNIQY
TRBV10-1	TRBJ1-1	.	ASSDEGGMNTEAF
TRBV28	TRBJ1-2	.	ASRPSGGGNYGYT
TRBV27	TRBJ1-1	TRBD1	ASRLQGVGTEAF
TRBV6-5	TRBJ2-7	.	ASQTDSGEQY
TRBV19	TRBJ1-1	TRBD1	ASSQDRGTEAF
TRBV18	TRBJ1-6	.	ASSPRRQGASPLH
TRBV9	TRBJ1-1	.	ASSVATGVAEAF
TRBV3-1/TRBV3-2	TRBJ2-3	.	ASSQEIGLTTDTQY